The rows below give T cell receptor beta chains drawn from one sample of a study of CD8 T cells in Susac syndrome. TCRdb recomputed calls from the immunoSEQ multiplex PCR reads with MiXCR, one row per CDR3 protein. The sample lists roughly 180,000 distinct CDR3 sequences, about 95% occurring once. The sequenced sample consisted of CD4+ T cells from PBMCs. Receptor source: a human donor in good health. CDR3s include the opening cysteine and the closing phenylalanine or tryptophan.

J | V | CDR3
TRBJ2-3 | TRBV20-1 | CSATTTSSTDTQYF
TRBJ2-6 | TRBV9 | CASSVASRKDGGANVLTF
TRBJ1-2 | TRBV27 | CATFRDGYTF
TRBJ2-3 | TRBV3-1 | CASSQASGADTQYF
TRBJ2-5 | TRBV20-1 | CSATSRGGETQYF
TRBJ2-2 | TRBV5-1 | CASSFEGAGELFF
TRBJ1-4 | TRBV29-1 | CSVEMGTGNEKLFF
TRBJ1-2 | TRBV5-1 | CASTIGGDRAQDGYTF
TRBJ2-1 | TRBV7-2 | CASSLAGTSGIGRQFF
TRBJ1-2 | TRBV20-1 | CSARDRNGYTF
TRBJ2-7 | TRBV7-9 | CASSLAQGEQYF
TRBJ2-1 | TRBV6-2/TRBV6-3 | CASSSISEVSSYNEQFF
TRBJ1-2 | TRBV29-1 | CSVGIGILGGYTF
TRBJ2-5 | TRBV6-6 | CASSAQLATGETQYF
TRBJ1-5 | TRBV6-2/TRBV6-3 | CASSYLTVNQPQHF
TRBJ2-3 | TRBV9 | CASSGDGRDTQYF
TRBJ2-1 | TRBV1 | CTSSSQVAPHNEQFF
TRBJ1-5 | TRBV30 | CAWSSERNQPQHF
TRBJ2-1 | TRBV27 | CASSLSWTGGSEQFF
TRBJ2-3 | TRBV6-1 | CASSEALHPVTDTQYF
TRBJ1-5 | TRBV4-3 | CASSQKIRTGNQPQHF
TRBJ2-3 | TRBV20-1 | CSARGRRPDTDTQYF
TRBJ1-5 | TRBV18 | CASSPAGADQPQHF
TRBJ2-5 | TRBV7-9 | CASSYGGGQQETQYF
TRBJ1-2 | TRBV7-9 | CASSLWAGGSYGYTF
TRBJ1-1 | TRBV30 | CAWYSARGLTEAFF
TRBJ1-1 | TRBV30 | CAWDRPTEAFF
TRBJ2-6 | TRBV7-2 | CASSITGNGANVLTF
TRBJ1-3 | TRBV30 | CAWSVGRDSGNTIYF
TRBJ2-5 | TRBV30 | CAWMNRDETQYF
TRBJ1-2 | TRBV12-3/TRBV12-4 | CASSRQTEIYGYTF
TRBJ1-1 | TRBV6-1 | CASSDLGKNTEAFF
TRBJ2-5 | TRBV29-1 | CSVRKGTETQYF
TRBJ1-5 | TRBV3-1 | CASSQGGASNQPQHF
TRBJ2-3 | TRBV29-1 | CSASASGSRRDTQYF
TRBJ2-1 | TRBV5-6 | CASSFRWDITENEQFF
TRBJ2-1 | TRBV20-1 | CSARDRSGSPDEQFF
TRBJ1-2 | TRBV12-3/TRBV12-4 | CASSEGAGGYGYTF
TRBJ2-7 | TRBV15 | CATSREDLQEQYF
TRBJ2-5 | TRBV28 | CASSWGELQKTQYF
TRBJ2-5 | TRBV5-1 | CASSRPRDSEYQETQYF
TRBJ2-3 | TRBV29-1 | CSVETLGGTDTQYF
TRBJ2-3 | TRBV20-1 | CSARDPGTSDTQYF